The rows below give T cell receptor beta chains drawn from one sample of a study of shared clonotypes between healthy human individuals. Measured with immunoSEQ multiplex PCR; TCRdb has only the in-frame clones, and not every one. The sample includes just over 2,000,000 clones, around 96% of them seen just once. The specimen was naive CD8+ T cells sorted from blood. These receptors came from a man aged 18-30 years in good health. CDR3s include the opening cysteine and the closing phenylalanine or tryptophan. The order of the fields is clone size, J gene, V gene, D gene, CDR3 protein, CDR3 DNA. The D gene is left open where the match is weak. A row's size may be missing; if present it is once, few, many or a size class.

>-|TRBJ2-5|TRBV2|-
CASSTSRDSTQWETQYF
TGTGCCAGCAGTACTTCACGTGACAGCACCCAGTGGGAGACCCAGTACTTC
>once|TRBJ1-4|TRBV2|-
CASSEAITNEKLFF
TGTGCCAGCAGTGAAGCTATAACTAATGAAAAACTGTTTTTT
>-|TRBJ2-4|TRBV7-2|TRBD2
CASSSGTSGNIQYF
TGTGCCAGCAGCTCGGGGACTAGCGGTAACATTCAGTACTTC
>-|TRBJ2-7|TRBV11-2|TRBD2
CASSPFSSGSNEQYF
TGTGCCAGCAGCCCCTTTTCTAGCGGGAGTAACGAGCAGTACTTC
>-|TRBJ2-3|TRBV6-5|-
CASSLQPGGADTQYF
TGTGCCAGCAGTTTACAGCCCGGGGGCGCAGATACGCAGTATTTT
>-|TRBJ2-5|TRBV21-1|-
CASEGGLAGEETQYF
TGTGCCAGCGAGGGGGGACTAGCGGGAGAAGAGACCCAGTACTTC
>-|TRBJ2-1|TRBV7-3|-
CASSSGDSKYEQFF
TGTGCCAGCAGCTCGGGGGACTCCAAGTATGAGCAGTTCTTC
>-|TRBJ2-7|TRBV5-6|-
CASSFGSGPDEQYF
TGTGCCAGCAGCTTTGGGTCGGGGCCCGACGAGCAGTACTTC
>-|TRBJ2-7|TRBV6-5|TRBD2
CASSPGLAFEQYF
TGTGCCAGCAGTCCGGGACTAGCTTTCGAGCAGTACTTC
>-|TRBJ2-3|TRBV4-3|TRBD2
CASSQGLAGDTDTQYF
TGCGCCAGCAGCCAAGGACTAGCGGGAGACACAGATACGCAGTATTTT
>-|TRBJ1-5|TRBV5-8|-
CASSGGGWDQPQHF
TGTGCCAGCAGTGGGGGGGGCTGGGATCAGCCCCAGCATTTT
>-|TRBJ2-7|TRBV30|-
CAWRGGEQYF
TGTGCCTGGAGGGGCGGCGAGCAGTACTTC
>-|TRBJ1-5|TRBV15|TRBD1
CATSTTGLVQPQHF
TGTGCCACCAGCACGACAGGGCTCGTTCAGCCCCAGCATTTT